The 30 T cell receptor beta chains given below trace back to one sample, sequenced in a study of OX40 agonist ivuxolimab in advanced cancers. Produced via immunoSEQ multiplex PCR; TCRdb's table is partial and in-frame only. The profile shows 20,000 to 25,000 clones, 83% of them singletons. Sequences were derived from CD4+ or CD8+ T cells sorted from blood, sampled in a trial of the OX40 agonist ivuxolimab. The receptors were gathered from an adult with an advanced solid tumor such as melanoma, head and neck, liver or kidney cancer.

This chain connects TRBV15 to TRBJ2-1; 8 nucleotides line up with TRBD2. J was trimmed by 8 bases and V by 0 bases; bases with no gene match: 9. This CDR3 region has 16 residues. The germline CDR1 and CDR2 sequences are LNHNV and YYDKDF (reference sequence). The CDR3 sequence is CATSRDEGTRIHEQFF. The CDR3, as DNA: TGTGCCACCAGCAGAGATGAAGGGACTAGGATCCATGAGCAGTTCTTC.

This sequence joins TRBV7-9 and TRBJ2-5, with 7 bases aligning to TRBD1. The CDR3 is made up of 14 amino acids. From germline, CDR1 is SEHNR and CDR2 FQNEAQ (reference sequence). V lost 6 bases to trimming and J lost 4 bases; unmatched junction nucleotides: 8. CDR3 sequence: CASRDTGESETQYF. For the CDR3, the DNA is TGTGCCAGCAGAGATACAGGGGAGTCAGAGACCCAGTACTTC.

The sample holds a few counts of this clone. V gene TRBV5-1 combines with J gene TRBJ1-2, with D possibly TRBD1 on 5 matching bases. The CDR3 is 15 amino acids. Germline V gene lookup returns CDR1 SGHRS and CDR2 YFSETQ. V gave up 0 bases and J gave up 2 bases, with 11 bases separating them. For the CDR3, the DNA is TGCGCCAGCAGCTTGGCCGGGGCATTAAACTATGGCTACACCTTC. This encodes CASSLAGALNYGYTF.

Notes on this clone: One end of the junction varies from germline; a read error may be responsible. This rearrangement joins TRBV6-1 to TRBJ2-3; a possible D gene is TRBD1 (6 bases). Germline CDR1 is MNHNS and CDR2 is SASEGT. CDR3 length: 16 residues. CDR3 protein: CASSDLRGYSTDTRYF. The CDR3 DNA reads as TGTGCCAGCAGTGATTTAAGGGGGTATAGCACAGATACGCGGTATTTT.

The rearrangement joins TRBV30 to TRBJ1-5, with D perhaps matching TRBD1 (6 bases). This CDR3 is 14 amino acids long. CDR1 GTSNPN and CDR2 SVGIG come from the germline V gene (reference sequence). Trimming removed 1 base at V and 5 bases at J, with 12 bases between. CDR3 coding DNA: TGTGCCTGGAGTGGAGCCGGGACACATCAGCCCCAGCATTTT. The encoded protein is CAWSGAGTHQPQHF.

V gene TRBV9 combines with J gene TRBJ2-7; no definite D call. Trimming removed 0 bases from V and 2 bases from J, with 9 bases in between. CDR3 size: 14 residues. Germline values: CDR1 SGDLS, CDR2 YYNGEE. CDR3 sequence (DNA): TGTGCCAGCAGCGTAGGTTCTCAAGCCTACGAGCAGTACTTC. This codes for CASSVGSQAYEQYF.

The chain has TRBV4-1 and TRBJ2-1, with 9 bases matching TRBD1. Germline V gene data show CDR1 as MGHRA and CDR2 as YSYEKL. The CDR3 length is 16 residues. V lost 1 base, J lost 7 bases, and 8 bases stayed unmatched. DNA for the CDR3: TGCGCCAGCAGCCAAGTCGTCTGGACAGGGGAGAATGAGCAGTTCTTC. It is translated as CASSQVVWTGENEQFF.

The table lists this clone with a count of one. The chain recombines TRBV7-9 with TRBJ1-2; a possible D gene is TRBD1 (6 bases). The CDR3 is 14 amino acids. Trimming removed 5 bases at V and 8 bases at J, with 18 bases between. The V gene's germline CDR1 is SEHNR and CDR2 FQNEAQ (reference sequence). For the CDR3, the DNA is TGTGCCAGCAGCCCAATTGGGGGCGCAGGCGGCTACACCTTC. Encoded protein: CASSPIGGAGGYTF.

This rearrangement joins TRBV7-9 to TRBJ1-6; 7 nucleotides line up with TRBD1. J lost 7 bases, V lost 8 bases, and 11 bases had no gene match. Per the germline V gene, CDR1 is SEHNR and CDR2 is FQNEAQ (reference sequence). The CDR3 is 15 amino acids. The CDR3 sequence is CASSSFQTGNSPLHF. The CDR3 DNA follows: TGTGCCAGCTCCTCTTTTCAGACAGGGAATTCACCCCTCCACTTT. Combining the CDR3 with reference TRBV7-9 and TRBJ1-6 gives the whole variable domain DTGVSQNPRHKITKRGQNVTFRCDPISEHNRLYWYRQTLGQGPEFLTYFQNEAQLEKSRLLSDRFSAERPKGSFSTLEIQRTEQGDSAMYLCASSSFQTGNSPLHFGNGTRLTVT.

The genes are TRBV7-9 and TRBJ2-2; 9 nucleotides agree with TRBD1. CDR1 is SEHNR, CDR2 FQNEAQ, per germline (reference sequence). The V and J ends lost 5 bases and 0 bases, in that order; junction bases with no gene match: 10. The CDR3 sequence is 18 residues long. CDR3 in amino acids: CASSARTGAFANTGELFF. DNA for the CDR3: TGTGCCAGCAGCGCGAGGACAGGGGCTTTCGCGAACACCGGGGAGCTGTTTTTT. The variable domain in full, with the rest retrieved from reference TRBV7-9 and TRBJ2-2, is DTGVSQNPRHKITKRGQNVTFRCDPISEHNRLYWYRQTLGQGPEFLTYFQNEAQLEKSRLLSDRFSAERPKGSFSTLEIQRTEQGDSAMYLCASSARTGAFANTGELFFGEGSRLTVL.

This chain connects TRBV7-9 to TRBJ2-6; D is unclear. This CDR3 is 16 amino acids long. Germline V gene sequence: CDR1 SEHNR, CDR2 FQNEAQ (reference sequence). Trimming cost V 2 bases and J 2 bases, with 10 bases left between them. This chain's CDR3 is CASSLSVRTGANVLTF. In DNA, the CDR3 is TGTGCCAGCAGCTTAAGCGTGCGGACTGGGGCCAACGTCCTGACTTTC.

V and J are TRBV6-1 and TRBJ2-1, with a weak D call TRBD2 (5 bases). The germline V and J ends were trimmed by 1 base and 2 bases, with 6 bases remaining between them. The CDR3 contains 14 residues. Per the germline V gene, CDR1 is MNHNS and CDR2 is SASEGT. The CDR3 is CASSEVGAYNEQFF. The CDR3 DNA reads as TGTGCCAGCAGTGAAGTCGGGGCCTACAATGAGCAGTTCTTC.

The gene calls are TRBV4-1 and TRBJ2-5; 14 bases agree with TRBD2. The CDR3 has 18 amino acids. Germline V lookup: CDR1 MGHRA, CDR2 YSYEKL. V was pared by 2 bases and J by 4 bases, with 9 bases of the junction left unmatched. In DNA, the CDR3 is TGCGCCAGCAGCCAATCCGGGACTAGCGGGAGCCGGGGAGAGACCCAGTACTTC. Residues: CASSQSGTSGSRGETQYF.

The chain combines TRBV30 with TRBJ1-1; the D is unclear. This CDR3 spans 12 amino acids. Germline V gene lookup returns CDR1 GTSNPN and CDR2 SVGIG (reference sequence). V lost 2 bases and J lost 13, with 17 bases in between. CDR3 DNA: TGTGCCTGGAGTCCGAATATGGAAGCTGGTTTCTTT. Protein: CAWSPNMEAGFF. Complete variable domain (other parts from reference TRBV30 and TRBJ1-1): SQTIHQWPATLVQPVGSPLSLECTVEGTSNPNLYWYRQAAGRGLQLLFYSVGIGQISSEVPQNLSASRPQDRQFILSSKKLLLSDSGFYLCAWSPNMEAGFFGQGTRLTVV.

This clone occurred a few times. The rearrangement uses TRBV7-6 and TRBJ2-1, with D unresolved. Germline CDR1 is SGHVS and CDR2 is FNYEAQ. V lost 4 bases and J 3 bases, leaving 7 bases between the germline ends. This CDR3 spans 13 amino acids. Here the CDR3 reads CASSSAYYNEQFF. Here the CDR3 DNA reads TGTGCCAGCAGCTCGGCCTACTACAATGAGCAGTTCTTC. Combining the CDR3 with reference TRBV7-6 and TRBJ2-1 gives the whole variable domain GAGVSQSPRYKVTKRGQDVALRCDPISGHVSLYWYRQALGQGPEFLTYFNYEAQQDKSGLPNDRFSAERPEGSISTLTIQRTEQRDSAMYRCASSSAYYNEQFFGPGTRLTVL.

The genes are TRBV6-5 and TRBJ2-7; D might be TRBD2 (7 bases). From germline, CDR1 is MNHEY and CDR2 SVGAGI. This CDR3 is built from 15 residues. V was shortened by 6 bases and J by 0 bases, with 15 bases between the two germline ends. The CDR3 DNA is TGTGCCAGCAGCCGGGGGGCTAGCTTCTCCTACGAGCAGTACTTC. Translated, it gives CASSRGASFSYEQYF.

This chain connects TRBV7-9 to TRBJ2-4; D may match TRBD1 or TRBD2 (6 bases each). The length of the CDR3 is 14 residues. Germline lookup yields CDR1 SEHNR and CDR2 FQNEAQ (reference sequence). V lost 5 bases, J lost 6 bases, and 14 bases lay in between. In nucleotides, the CDR3 is TGTGCCAGCAGCCCCCCGAGGGGGGCAAACATTCAGTACTTC. Protein: CASSPPRGANIQYF. The whole variable domain, remainder taken from reference TRBV7-9 and TRBJ2-4, is DTGVSQNPRHKITKRGQNVTFRCDPISEHNRLYWYRQTLGQGPEFLTYFQNEAQLEKSRLLSDRFSAERPKGSFSTLEIQRTEQGDSAMYLCASSPPRGANIQYFGAGTRLSVL.

The gene calls are TRBV14 and TRBJ2-3, with D possibly being TRBD2 (5 bases). CDR3 length: 15 residues. The germline V gene has CDR1 SGHDN and CDR2 FVKESK. The germline V and J ends were trimmed by 4 bases and 2 bases, with 13 bases remaining between them. The CDR3 region is CASSRLQRPTDTQYF. The CDR3 DNA reads as TGTGCCAGCAGCCGACTCCAGCGGCCCACAGATACGCAGTATTTT.

The chain has TRBV5-6 and TRBJ2-3, with D possibly matching TRBD1 (5 bases). CDR3 length: 11 amino acids. V lost 4 bases and J 8 bases, leaving 8 bases between the germline ends. CDR1 is SGHDT, CDR2 YYEEEE, per germline. CDR3 in DNA: TGTGCCAGCAGCCAAGGGGTTACGCAGTATTTT. It yields the protein CASSQGVTQYF.

The chain joins TRBV27 to TRBJ2-2; the match to TRBD2 covers 12 bases. CDR1 is MNHEY and CDR2 is SMNVEV in the germline V gene (reference sequence). The CDR3 is 17 residues long. Trimming at V came to 2 bases and at J to 4 bases, leaving 5 bases not matched to a gene. This CDR3 reads CASSLLAGGPGTGELFF. The CDR3 coding sequence is TGTGCCAGCAGTTTACTAGCGGGGGGGCCTGGCACCGGGGAGCTGTTTTTT.

The V call is TRBV6-1, the J call TRBJ1-2; 9 nucleotides agree with TRBD1. V was pared by 6 bases and J by 8 bases, with 7 bases of the junction left unmatched. This CDR3 has 13 amino acids. The germline CDR1 and CDR2 sequences are MNHNS and SASEGT. The CDR3 here is CASRTGGGEGYTF. CDR3 sequence (DNA): TGTGCCAGCAGGACAGGGGGAGGAGAGGGCTACACCTTC.

This clone turned up a few times. This chain connects TRBV9 to TRBJ1-1; 7 bases line up with TRBD1. Per germline, CDR1 SGDLS and CDR2 YYNGEE. The junction had 8 bases not matched to a gene; V was cut back by 3 bases and J by 6 bases. The CDR3 loop spans 14 amino acids. CDR3 residues: CASSGQGTAPEAFF. The CDR3 DNA reads as TGTGCCAGCAGCGGTCAGGGGACAGCCCCTGAAGCTTTCTTT.

This rearrangement joins TRBV13 to TRBJ1-1; weak D call: TRBD1 (5 bases). With 6 bases removed from V and 6 bases from J, the gap between germline ends came to 11 bases. The CDR3 spans 12 residues. Germline assignment: CDR1 PRHDT and CDR2 FYEKMQ (reference sequence). The CDR3 protein is CASSKGRAEAFF. In nucleotides, the CDR3 is TGTGCCAGCAGTAAGGGGCGAGCTGAAGCTTTCTTT.

This clone occurred a few times. The J gene is TRBJ1-2, the V gene TRBV5-1; D perhaps matches TRBD1 (5 bases). This CDR3 has 13 amino acids. The V end was cut by 3 bases, the J end by 7 bases, with 13 bases between. Germline V gene lookup returns CDR1 SGHRS and CDR2 YFSETQ. DNA for the CDR3: TGCGCCAGCAGCTACGACAGTGAGGGTGGCTACACCTTC. This codes for CASSYDSEGGYTF.

The gene calls are TRBV28 and TRBJ2-1, with D possibly TRBD2 on 7 matching bases. The CDR3 sequence is 13 residues long. V was pared by 2 bases and J by 8 bases, with 10 bases between. Germline V gives CDR1 MDHEN, CDR2 SYDVKM. The CDR3 spells CASSLRGGHEQFF. The CDR3 DNA is TGTGCCAGCAGTTTAAGGGGGGGCCATGAGCAGTTCTTC.

This clone was counted a single time. This CDR3 reads CASSQDSGMGTPYEQYF. The CDR3 DNA is TGCGCCAGCAGCCAAGATTCGGGTATGGGGACTCCCTACGAGCAGTACTTC. The genes are TRBV4-1 and TRBJ2-7, with D possibly matching TRBD2 (6 bases). The CDR3 covers 17 residues. CDR1 and CDR2 (germline): MGHRA, YSYEKL. V lost 0 bases and J 2 bases, leaving 17 bases between the germline ends.

The chain employs TRBV10-3 and TRBJ2-1, with 9 bases lining up with TRBD1. With 4 bases clipped from V and 8 bases from J, the junction kept 12 bases outside the gene matches. Germline CDR1 reads ENHRY; CDR2 reads SYGVKD. The CDR3 length is 16 residues. The CDR3 protein is CAISAAGTGKFYEQFF. CDR3 nucleotides: TGTGCCATCAGTGCCGCCGGGACAGGGAAATTCTATGAGCAGTTCTTC.

The chain joins TRBV27 to TRBJ1-1; 7 bases fit TRBD1. Germline loops: CDR1 MNHEY, CDR2 SMNVEV (reference sequence). V was clipped by 6 bases and J by 6 bases; unmatched bases: 7. This CDR3 comprises 13 residues. For the CDR3, the DNA is TGTGCCAGCAGCCCAGGGGGGTCCGCTGAAGCTTTCTTT. This gives the protein CASSPGGSAEAFF.

The chain uses TRBV14 and TRBJ2-2; 9 nucleotides match TRBD1. This CDR3 spans 16 amino acids. The germline V gene encodes CDR1 SGHDN and CDR2 FVKESK. The J segment lost 7 bases and the V segment lost 6 bases, leaving 12 bases of the junction unmatched. As DNA, the CDR3 is TGTGCCAGCAGTCAAACCGGGACAGGGACCCTCGGGGAGCTGTTTTTT. It codes for CASSQTGTGTLGELFF.

V usage is TRBV5-4 and J usage is TRBJ2-6; D remains unclear. V gave up 4 bases and J gave up 2 bases, with 13 bases separating them. Looked up from germline, CDR1 is SGHNT and CDR2 is YYREEE (reference sequence). The CDR3 is 16 amino acids. The DNA for the CDR3 is TGTGCCAGCAGCCCGGTAATACAGACTGGGGCCAACGTCCTGACTTTC. Translated: CASSPVIQTGANVLTF.